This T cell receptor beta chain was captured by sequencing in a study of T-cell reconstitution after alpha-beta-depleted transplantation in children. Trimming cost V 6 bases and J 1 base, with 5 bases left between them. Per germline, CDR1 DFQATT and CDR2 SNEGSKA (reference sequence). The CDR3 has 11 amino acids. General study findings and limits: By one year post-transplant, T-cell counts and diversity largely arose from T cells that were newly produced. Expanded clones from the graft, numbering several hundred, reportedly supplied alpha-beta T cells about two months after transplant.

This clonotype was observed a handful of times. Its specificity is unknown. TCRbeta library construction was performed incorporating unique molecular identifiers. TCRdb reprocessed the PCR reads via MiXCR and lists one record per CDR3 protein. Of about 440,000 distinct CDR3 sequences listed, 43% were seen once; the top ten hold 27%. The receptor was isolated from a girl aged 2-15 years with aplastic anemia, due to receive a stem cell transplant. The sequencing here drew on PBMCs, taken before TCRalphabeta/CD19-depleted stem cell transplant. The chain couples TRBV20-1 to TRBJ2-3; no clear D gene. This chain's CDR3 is CSATRTDTQYF. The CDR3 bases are TGCAGTGCCACACGCACAGATACGCAGTATTTT.